The 23 T cell receptor beta chains below all came from one sample that was sequenced in a study of blood T cell repertoires in COVID-19. Profiling relied on immunoSEQ multiplex PCR, and the TCRdb table lists in-frame clones only, not all of them. The sample holds approximately 89,000 clones, just under 80% seen once. The sequenced sample consisted of peripheral blood. These receptors all come from a man aged 65-85 years with COVID-19, enrolled during active disease.

The chain employs TRBV7-6 and TRBJ2-3, with TRBD2 identical over 12 bases. The CDR3 runs 19 residues. The trim removed 5 bases at V and 0 bases at J, leaving 12 bases unmatched. Germline V gene sequence: CDR1 SGHVS, CDR2 FNYEAQ. CDR3 loop: CASSPGGLAGSTSTDTQYF. The CDR3 DNA sequence: TGTGCCAGCAGCCCCGGCGGACTAGCGGGGTCGACTAGCACAGATACGCAGTATTTT.

The V and J genes are TRBV2 and TRBJ2-3, with TRBD1 identical over 7 bases. CDR1 and CDR2 (germline): SNHLY, FYNNEI. With V trimmed by 6 bases and J by 5 bases, 5 bases remained unmatched. The CDR3 totals 13 residues. The CDR3 reads CASSEQGKDTQYF. Here the CDR3 DNA reads TGTGCCAGCAGCGAACAGGGGAAAGATACGCAGTATTTT.

This clone was recorded many times. Other nucleotide sequences in the sample specify the same CDR3. The chain has TRBV19 and TRBJ1-1; 7 bases match TRBD1. The CDR3 has 14 amino acids. CDR1 is LNHDA, CDR2 SQIVND, per germline (reference sequence). V was pared by 10 bases and J by 4 bases, with 12 bases of the junction left unmatched. CDR3 nucleotides: TGTGCCACCTCCCCGATAGGGGGCTCCACTGAAGCTTTCTTT. Translating gives CATSPIGGSTEAFF.

The genes are TRBV7-2 and TRBJ2-1; TRBD2 agrees at 8 bases. Unmatched junction bases numbered 7, after V lost 1 base and J lost 2 bases. The CDR3 sequence is 17 residues long. From germline, CDR1 is SGHTA and CDR2 FQGNSA. CDR3 residues: CASSLGGAGEAYNEQFF. As DNA, the CDR3 is TGTGCCAGCAGCTTAGGTGGAGCGGGAGAGGCCTACAATGAGCAGTTCTTC.

The V call is TRBV20-1, the J call TRBJ2-5, with D uncertain. CDR1 is DFQATT and CDR2 is SNEGSKA in the germline V gene (reference sequence). This CDR3 has 12 residues. V was trimmed by 3 bases and J by 3 bases, leaving 8 bases between them. For the CDR3, the DNA is TGCAGTGCTAGTACTCCCGAAGAGACCCAGTACTTC. Translating it yields CSASTPEETQYF.

The chain combines TRBV6-5 with TRBJ1-2; tentatively, D is TRBD1 (5 bases). Germline V CDR1 and CDR2: MNHEY, SVGAGI. The CDR3 is 15 residues long. Trimming removed 6 bases at V and 1 base at J, with 15 bases between. This CDR3 reads CASRFQGGRNYGYTF. For the CDR3, the DNA is TGTGCCAGCAGATTTCAGGGAGGACGTAACTATGGCTACACCTTC.

The chain carries TRBV11-3 and TRBJ2-1, with 7 bases that match TRBD1. CDR1 SGHNT and CDR2 YENEEA come from the germline V gene. V shed 6 bases, J shed 4 bases, and the junction held 3 bases outside the gene matches. The CDR3 is 13 residues long. The CDR3 loop is CASRQGIYNEQFF. The CDR3 DNA is TGTGCCAGCAGACAGGGGATATACAATGAGCAGTTCTTC.

V and J are TRBV13 and TRBJ2-3, with D perhaps TRBD2 (7 bases). Trimming removed 6 bases from V and 6 bases from J, with 13 bases in between. Germline CDR1 reads PRHDT; CDR2 reads FYEKMQ (reference sequence). CDR3 length: 13 residues. The CDR3 DNA follows: TGTGCCAGCAGAAGTCGGGGGGCCGATACGCAGTATTTT. Its protein product is CASRSRGADTQYF.

There are a few counts of this clone. The chain employs TRBV20-1 and TRBJ2-1; the D gene is possibly TRBD1 (5 bases). Germline CDR1 reads DFQATT; CDR2 reads SNEGSKA (reference sequence). V lost 6 bases and J 10 bases, leaving 13 bases between the germline ends. The CDR3 loop spans 11 amino acids. The CDR3 sequence: CSAARAGEQFF. The DNA of the CDR3 is TGCAGTGCCGCCAGGGCCGGAGAGCAGTTCTTC.

The chain couples TRBV6-5 to TRBJ1-2, with a weak D call TRBD1 (5 bases). The germline CDR1 and CDR2 sequences are MNHEY and SVGAGI. CDR3 length equals 13 residues. Trimming removed 6 bases at V and 5 bases at J, with 13 bases between. For the CDR3, the DNA is TGTGCCAGCAGCCGGGGGACCGAGTATGGCTACACCTTC. Amino acid sequence: CASSRGTEYGYTF.

This chain uses TRBV6-2 or TRBV6-3 with TRBJ2-7; possibly TRBD2 for D (5 bases). V was clipped by 2 bases and J by 1 base, with 12 bases between them. This CDR3 has 15 residues. Germline V gene lookup returns CDR1 MNHEY and CDR2 SVGEGT. CDR3 in DNA: TGTGCCAGCAGTTACGAGTTAGGCGGGTCCTACGAGCAGTACTTC. It yields the protein CASSYELGGSYEQYF.

The chain carries TRBV27 and TRBJ1-5; D gene unclear. The CDR3 totals 14 residues. The germline V gene has CDR1 MNHEY and CDR2 SMNVEV (reference sequence). Trimming removed 5 bases from V and 6 bases from J, with 14 bases in between. The CDR3 DNA reads as TGTGCCAGCAGTCCCCAGAGGCGGAGTCAGCCCCAGCATTTT. It encodes CASSPQRRSQPQHF.

The chain uses TRBV27 and TRBJ2-3; 7 bases fit TRBD2. V shed 6 bases and J 2 bases; nucleotides not matched to a gene: 5. The CDR3 is 14 amino acids. The V gene's germline CDR1 is MNHEY and CDR2 SMNVEV (reference sequence). The CDR3 region is CASSPGGNTDTQYF. CDR3 bases: TGTGCCAGCAGCCCCGGGGGGAACACAGATACGCAGTATTTT.

J is TRBJ2-2 and V is TRBV19; D unresolved. Trimming pared 3 bases from V and 1 base from J, leaving 12 bases between. The CDR3 covers 16 residues. Germline CDR1 and CDR2: LNHDA and SQIVND (reference sequence). The CDR3: CASSIAHTLNTGELFF. Written as DNA, the CDR3 is TGTGCCAGTAGTATTGCACACACCCTGAACACCGGGGAGCTGTTTTTT.

The CDR3 region has the DNA TGTGCCAGCAGTTTAGCAGGGGGCGGAGGCTACACCTTC. As protein: CASSLAGGGGYTF. The V and J genes are TRBV12-3 or TRBV12-4 and TRBJ1-2; 7 bases agree with TRBD1. The CDR3 spans 13 residues. V was pared by 0 bases and J by 8 bases, with 3 bases of the junction left unmatched.

The chain uses TRBV2 and TRBJ2-2, with a possible D match to TRBD1 (6 bases). Trimming stripped 5 bases from V and 6 bases from J, with 13 bases between. The CDR3 extends over 14 amino acids. Germline CDR1 reads SNHLY; CDR2 reads FYNNEI. Here the CDR3 DNA reads TGTGCCAGCAGTATAACAGGGACGGCCGGGGAGCTGTTTTTT. Its protein is CASSITGTAGELFF.

The chain uses TRBV6-2 or TRBV6-3 and TRBJ1-1, with D possibly being TRBD1 (5 bases). Trimming stripped 6 bases from V and 4 bases from J, with 18 bases between. CDR3 length: 15 amino acids. CDR1 is MNHEY, CDR2 SVGEGT, per germline. In DNA form, the CDR3 reads TGTGCCAGCAGCCTGGGGACTCGATGGGGCACTGAAGCTTTCTTT. It codes for CASSLGTRWGTEAFF.

The chain carries TRBV5-3 and TRBJ2-2, with 7 bases identical to TRBD1. TRBV5-3 belongs to the ORF category, with a function that is uncertain. The CDR3 loop spans 15 amino acids. Germline trimming cut 4 bases from V and 6 bases from J; bases unmatched to any gene: 9. CDR3 in DNA: TGTGCCAGAAGCCCTGGGTACAGGGGAGCCGGGGAGCTGTTTTTT. Its protein is CARSPGYRGAGELFF.

The chain uses TRBV9 and TRBJ1-1; D might be TRBD1 (5 bases). This CDR3 has 13 amino acids. V was pared by 0 bases and J by 7 bases, with 10 bases between. From germline, CDR1 is SGDLS and CDR2 YYNGEE. This chain's CDR3 is CASSVATADEAFF. CDR3 coding DNA: TGTGCCAGCAGCGTAGCGACAGCCGATGAAGCTTTCTTT.

The chain carries TRBV19 and TRBJ1-2; weak D call: TRBD1 (5 bases). The CDR3 spans 15 residues. Trimming removed 4 bases from V and 3 bases from J, with 15 bases in between. Germline V gene lookup returns CDR1 LNHDA and CDR2 SQIVND (reference sequence). CDR3 DNA: TGTGCCAGTAGTACTTATGACAGATCGGACTATGGCTACACCTTC. It specifies CASSTYDRSDYGYTF.

The J gene is TRBJ2-5, the V gene TRBV2; 8 bases align to TRBD1. The germline V gene has CDR1 SNHLY and CDR2 FYNNEI. CDR3 size: 15 residues. V gave up 7 bases and J gave up 2 bases; unmatched junction bases: 9. CDR3 region: CASNQDRVGQETQYF. CDR3 DNA sequence: TGTGCCAGCAATCAGGACAGGGTAGGACAAGAGACCCAGTACTTC.

The rearrangement joins TRBV24-1 to TRBJ2-3; 7 bases are a match to TRBD1. Germline V CDR1 and CDR2: KGHDR, SFDVKD. The CDR3 is made up of 16 amino acids. V shed 5 bases and J 1 base; nucleotides not matched to a gene: 8. CDR3 loop: CATSASFGTGTDTQYF. DNA of the CDR3: TGTGCCACCAGTGCTTCGTTTGGGACAGGCACAGATACGCAGTATTTT.

This clone was seen a few times. The chain links TRBV7-8 to TRBJ1-1; D is ambiguous. Trimming removed 0 bases at V and 1 base at J, with 6 bases between. The V gene's germline CDR1 is SGHVS and CDR2 FQNEAQ. CDR3 length: 14 residues. CDR3 bases: TGTGCCAGCAGCTTAGCCAGAGGGAACACTGAAGCTTTCTTT. Protein: CASSLARGNTEAFF.